This T cell receptor beta chain was identified during a study of beta chain features in type 1 diabetes. This clone was seen a handful of times. Its antigen remains unidentified. By way of CD45RO/CCR7/CD25/CD127/CD95/CD27, the CD4+ regulatory, stem cell-like memory, central memory and naive cells were sorted. Sorted cells reached over 95% purity in every population. Study results and caveats: Diminished insertions and augmented deletions at VDJ junctions characterized type 1 diabetes patients. TCRB CDR3 length was moderately but significantly reduced in all four CD4+ subsets of Type 1 diabetes patients.

Germline lookup yields CDR1 MNHEY and CDR2 SVGAGI. V dropped 2 bases and J dropped 3 bases, with 10 bases sitting between them. CDR3 length equals 14 residues. Sequenced material consisted of expressed TCRB transcripts (all of the isolated RNA was reverse transcribed). Sequencing was performed with immunoSEQ multiplex PCR; in TCRdb, only in-frame clones are kept and a portion is missing. This repertoire shows about 150,000 clones, around 10% found once; its top ten account for about 1.9%. The chain couples TRBV6-5 to TRBJ2-5; no definite D call. The TCR sequence derives from a man aged 18 to 29 in good health. The source material was central memory CD4+ T cells from blood. The CDR3 nucleotides are TGTGCCAGCAGTTACGAGGCAGTGAAAGAGACCCAGTACTTC. It is translated as CASSYEAVKETQYF.